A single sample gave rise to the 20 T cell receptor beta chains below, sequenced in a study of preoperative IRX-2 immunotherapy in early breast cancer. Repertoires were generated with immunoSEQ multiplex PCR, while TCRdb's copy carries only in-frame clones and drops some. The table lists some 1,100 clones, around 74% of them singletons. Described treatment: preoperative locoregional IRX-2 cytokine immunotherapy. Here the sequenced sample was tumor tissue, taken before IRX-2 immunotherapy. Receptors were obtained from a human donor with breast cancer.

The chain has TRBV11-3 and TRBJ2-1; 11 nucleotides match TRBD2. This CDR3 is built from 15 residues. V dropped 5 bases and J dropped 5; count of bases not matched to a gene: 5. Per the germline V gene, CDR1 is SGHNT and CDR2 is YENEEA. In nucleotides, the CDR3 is TGTGCCAGCAGCCTCCTAGCGGGAGGAAACAATGAGCAGTTCTTC. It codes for CASSLLAGGNNEQFF.

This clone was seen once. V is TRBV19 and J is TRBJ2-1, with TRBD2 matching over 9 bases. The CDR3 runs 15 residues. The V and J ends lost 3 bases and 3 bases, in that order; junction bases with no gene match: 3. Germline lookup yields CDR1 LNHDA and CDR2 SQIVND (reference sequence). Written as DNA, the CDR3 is TGTGCCAGTAGTATTGGTAGCGGGGGCTACAATGAGCAGTTCTTC. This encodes CASSIGSGGYNEQFF.

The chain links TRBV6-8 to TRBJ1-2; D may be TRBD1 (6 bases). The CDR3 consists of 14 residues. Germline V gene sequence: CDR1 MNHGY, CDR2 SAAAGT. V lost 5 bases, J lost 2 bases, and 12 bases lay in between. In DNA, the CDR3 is TGTGCCAGCAGTCCCAGGGGCGGGAACTATGGCTACACCTTC. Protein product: CASSPRGGNYGYTF.

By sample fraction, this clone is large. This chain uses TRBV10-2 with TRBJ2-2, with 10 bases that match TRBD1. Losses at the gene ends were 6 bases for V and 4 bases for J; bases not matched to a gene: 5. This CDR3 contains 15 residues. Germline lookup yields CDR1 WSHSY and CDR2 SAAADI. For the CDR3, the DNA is TGCGCCAGCAGCGGGGACAGGGGAAGCACCGGGGAGCTGTTTTTT. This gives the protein CASSGDRGSTGELFF.

The CDR3 nucleotides are TGTGCCAGCAGGGGACAGAACACTGAAGCTTTCTTT. This sequence encodes CASRGQNTEAFF. The chain combines TRBV25-1 with TRBJ1-1, with a tentative D call TRBD1 (6 bases). The CDR3 length is 12 residues. Trimming took off 6 bases at V and 1 base at J, with 6 bases between the two ends. Germline V gene data show CDR1 as MGHDK and CDR2 as SYGVNS. Full variable domain (missing parts from reference TRBV25-1 and TRBJ1-1): EADIYQTPRYLVIGTGKKITLECSQTMGHDKMYWYQQDPGMELHLIHYSYGVNSTEKGDLSSESTVSRIRTEHFPLTLESARPSHTSQYLCASRGQNTEAFFGQGTRLTVV.

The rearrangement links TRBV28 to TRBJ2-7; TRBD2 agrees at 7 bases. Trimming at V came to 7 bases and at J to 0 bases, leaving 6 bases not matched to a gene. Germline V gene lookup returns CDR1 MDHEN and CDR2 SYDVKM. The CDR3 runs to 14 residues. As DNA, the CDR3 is TGTGCCAGCAATGGGAGGGCGAGCTCCTACGAGCAGTACTTC. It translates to CASNGRASSYEQYF. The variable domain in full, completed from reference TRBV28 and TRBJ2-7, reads DVKVTQSSRYLVKRTGEKVFLECVQDMDHENMFWYRQDPGLGLRLIYFSYDVKMKEKGDIPEGYSVSREKKERFSLILESASTNQTSMYLCASNGRASSYEQYFGPGTRLTVT.

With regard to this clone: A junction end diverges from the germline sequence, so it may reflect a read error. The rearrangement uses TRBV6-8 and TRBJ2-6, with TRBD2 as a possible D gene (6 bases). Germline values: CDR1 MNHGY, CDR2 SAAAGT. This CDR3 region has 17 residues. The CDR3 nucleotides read TGTGCCATCAGTGGGACGAAACTAGCAACTGGGGCCAACGTCCTGACTTTC. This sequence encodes CAISGTKLATGANVLTF.

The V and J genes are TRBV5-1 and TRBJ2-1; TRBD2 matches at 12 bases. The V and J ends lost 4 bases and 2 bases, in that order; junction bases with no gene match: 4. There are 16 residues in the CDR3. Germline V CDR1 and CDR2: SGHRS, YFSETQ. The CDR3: CASSVGLAGPYNEQFF. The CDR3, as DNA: TGCGCCAGCAGCGTAGGACTAGCGGGGCCCTACAATGAGCAGTTCTTC.

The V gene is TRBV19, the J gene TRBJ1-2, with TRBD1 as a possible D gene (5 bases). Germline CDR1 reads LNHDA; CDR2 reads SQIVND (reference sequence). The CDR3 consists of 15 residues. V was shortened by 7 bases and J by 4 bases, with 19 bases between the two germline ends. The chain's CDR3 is CASTGRRQPTYGYTF. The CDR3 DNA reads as TGTGCCAGTACCGGGAGAAGACAGCCGACCTATGGCTACACCTTC. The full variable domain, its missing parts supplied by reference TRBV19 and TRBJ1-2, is DGGITQSPKYLFRKEGQNVTLSCEQNLNHDAMYWYRQDPGQGLRLIYYSQIVNDFQKGDIAEGYSVSREKKESFPLTVTSAQKNPTAFYLCASTGRRQPTYGYTFGSGTRLTVV.

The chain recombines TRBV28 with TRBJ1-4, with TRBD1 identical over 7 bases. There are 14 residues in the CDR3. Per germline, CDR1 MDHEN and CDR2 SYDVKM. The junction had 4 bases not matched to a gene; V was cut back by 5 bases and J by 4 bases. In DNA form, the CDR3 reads TGTGCCAGCAGTAGGGGACAGTTTAATGAAAAACTGTTTTTT. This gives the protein CASSRGQFNEKLFF.

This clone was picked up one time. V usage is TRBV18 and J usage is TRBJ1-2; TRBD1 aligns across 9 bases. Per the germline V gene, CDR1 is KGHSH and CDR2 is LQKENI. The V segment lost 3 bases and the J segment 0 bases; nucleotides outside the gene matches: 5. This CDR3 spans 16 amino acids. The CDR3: CASSPGTGRANYGYTF. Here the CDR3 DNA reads TGTGCCAGCTCACCGGGGACAGGGAGGGCTAACTATGGCTACACCTTC.

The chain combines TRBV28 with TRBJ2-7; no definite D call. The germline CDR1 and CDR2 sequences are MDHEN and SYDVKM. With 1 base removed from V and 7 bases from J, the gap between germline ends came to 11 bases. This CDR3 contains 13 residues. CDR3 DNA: TGTGCCAGCAGTTTATTCCCCAGACTTGAGCAGTACTTC. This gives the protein CASSLFPRLEQYF.

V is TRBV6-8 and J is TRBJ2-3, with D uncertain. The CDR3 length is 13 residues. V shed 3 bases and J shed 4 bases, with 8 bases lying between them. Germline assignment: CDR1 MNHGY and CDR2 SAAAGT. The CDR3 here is CASSYGLADTQYF. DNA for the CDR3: TGTGCCAGCAGTTATGGGTTGGCAGATACGCAGTATTTT.

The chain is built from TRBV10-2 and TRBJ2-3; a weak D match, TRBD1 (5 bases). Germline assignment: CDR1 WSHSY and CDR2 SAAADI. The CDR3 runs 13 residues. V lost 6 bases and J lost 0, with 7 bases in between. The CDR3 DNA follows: TGCGCCAGCAGACAGGATAGCACAGATACGCAGTATTTT. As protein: CASRQDSTDTQYF.

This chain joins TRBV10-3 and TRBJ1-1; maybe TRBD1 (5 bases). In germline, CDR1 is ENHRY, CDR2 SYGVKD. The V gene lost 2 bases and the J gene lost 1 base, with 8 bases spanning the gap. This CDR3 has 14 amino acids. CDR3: CAISEVGGNTEAFF. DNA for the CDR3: TGTGCCATCAGTGAGGTTGGGGGGAACACTGAAGCTTTCTTT.

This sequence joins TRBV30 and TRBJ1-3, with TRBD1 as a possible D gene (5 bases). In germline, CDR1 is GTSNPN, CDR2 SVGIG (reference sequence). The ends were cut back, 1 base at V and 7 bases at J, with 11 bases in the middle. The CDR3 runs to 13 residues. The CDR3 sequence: CAWSAGSRNTIYF. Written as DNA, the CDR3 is TGTGCCTGGAGTGCAGGGTCTAGGAACACCATATATTTT.

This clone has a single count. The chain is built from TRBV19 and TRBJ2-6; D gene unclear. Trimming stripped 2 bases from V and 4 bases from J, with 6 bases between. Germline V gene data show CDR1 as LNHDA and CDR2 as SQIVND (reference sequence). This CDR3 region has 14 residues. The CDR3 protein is CASSISPGANVLTF. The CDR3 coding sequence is TGTGCCAGTAGTATATCTCCCGGGGCCAACGTCCTGACTTTC.

The CDR3 loop is CASSPWVTGELFF. The CDR3 DNA follows: TGTGCCAGCAGTCCCTGGGTGACCGGGGAGCTGTTTTTT. The V call is TRBV6-8, the J call TRBJ2-2, with D unresolved. The CDR3 consists of 13 residues. Trimming shortened V by 5 bases and J by 5 bases, and 9 bases separated the two germline ends. Per the germline V gene, CDR1 is MNHGY and CDR2 is SAAAGT.

The CDR3 DNA reads TGTGCCAGTAGTATGGGACTAGCGGGCCTCGGGGAGCTGTTTTTT. This gives the protein CASSMGLAGLGELFF. This chain connects TRBV19 to TRBJ2-2, with 12 positions matching TRBD2. Germline values: CDR1 LNHDA, CDR2 SQIVND (reference sequence). V dropped 3 bases and J dropped 7; count of bases not matched to a gene: 3. The CDR3 totals 15 residues.

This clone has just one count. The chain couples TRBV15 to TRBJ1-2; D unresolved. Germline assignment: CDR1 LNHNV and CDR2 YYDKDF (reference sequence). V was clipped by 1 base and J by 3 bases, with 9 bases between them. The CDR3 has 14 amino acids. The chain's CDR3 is CATSRGQFDYGYTF. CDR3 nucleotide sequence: TGTGCCACCAGCAGAGGGCAGTTCGACTATGGCTACACCTTC. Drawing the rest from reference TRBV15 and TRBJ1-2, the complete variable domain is DAMVIQNPRYQVTQFGKPVTLSCSQTLNHNVMYWYQQKSSQAPKLLFHYYDKDFNNEADTPDNFQSRRPNTSFCFLDIRSPGLGDTAMYLCATSRGQFDYGYTFGSGTRLTVV.